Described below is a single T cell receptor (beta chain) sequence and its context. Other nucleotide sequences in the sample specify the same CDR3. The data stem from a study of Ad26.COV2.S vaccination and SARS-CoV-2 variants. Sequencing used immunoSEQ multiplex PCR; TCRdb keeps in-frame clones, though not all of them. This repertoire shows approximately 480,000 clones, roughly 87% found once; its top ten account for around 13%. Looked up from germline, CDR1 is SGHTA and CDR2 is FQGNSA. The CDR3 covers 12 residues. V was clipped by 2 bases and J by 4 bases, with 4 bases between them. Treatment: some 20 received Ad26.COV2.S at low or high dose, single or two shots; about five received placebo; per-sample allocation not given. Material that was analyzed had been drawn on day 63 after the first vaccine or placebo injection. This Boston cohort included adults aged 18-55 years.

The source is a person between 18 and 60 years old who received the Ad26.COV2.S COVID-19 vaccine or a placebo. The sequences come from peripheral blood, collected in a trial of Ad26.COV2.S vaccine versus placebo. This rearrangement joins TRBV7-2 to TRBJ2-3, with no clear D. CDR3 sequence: CASSLSADTQYF. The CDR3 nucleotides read TGTGCCAGCAGCTTATCAGCAGATACGCAGTATTTT.